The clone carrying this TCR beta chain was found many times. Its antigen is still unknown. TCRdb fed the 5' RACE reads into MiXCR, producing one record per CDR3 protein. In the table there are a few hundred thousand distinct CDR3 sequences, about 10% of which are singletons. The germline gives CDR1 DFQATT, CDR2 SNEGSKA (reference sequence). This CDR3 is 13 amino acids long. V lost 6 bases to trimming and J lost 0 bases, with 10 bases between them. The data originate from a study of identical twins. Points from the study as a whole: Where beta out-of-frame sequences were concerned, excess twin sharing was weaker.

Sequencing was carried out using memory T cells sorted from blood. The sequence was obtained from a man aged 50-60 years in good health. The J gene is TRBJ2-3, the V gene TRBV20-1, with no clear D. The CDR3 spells CSAHIGSTDTQYF. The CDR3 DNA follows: TGCAGTGCCCATATCGGTAGCACAGATACGCAGTATTTT.